A selection of T cell receptor beta chains follows, all from one sample in a study of T cell repertoires in cytomegalovirus infection. Each CDR3 protein gets one entry after TCRdb re-called the reads with MiXCR. The top ten hold 25% to 30% of the sample, which has fewer than 200,000 distinct CDR3 sequences, under 15% seen once. Sequenced input: PBMCs. The receptor source for this set is a human donor in good health (CMV status not recorded). Some clones in this sample may be carry-over from other donors' samples. Each CDR3 is given with its conserved first and last residue. Fields, in order: J gene, D gene, V gene, CDR3 protein. D genes are given only for firm matches.

>TRBJ1-5|TRBD1|TRBV27
CASSLTGEGPYQPQHF
>TRBJ2-5|NA|TRBV29-1
CSVAPDRARGVGQYF
>TRBJ1-4|NA|TRBV6-1
CASTGYREWSTNEKLFF
>TRBJ2-2|NA|TRBV7-9
CVSPFWTGELFF
>TRBJ1-2|NA|TRBV12-3/TRBV12-4
CASSPGNYLYYGYTF
>TRBJ1-5|TRBD1|TRBV4-1
CASSQMTGWNQPQHF
>TRBJ1-1|TRBD1|TRBV5-1
CASSYYGQGLNTEAFF
>TRBJ2-1|NA|TRBV6-2/TRBV6-3
CASLSRVHNEQFF
>TRBJ2-7|NA|TRBV7-8
CASSLGSSPAQYF
>TRBJ2-1|TRBD2|TRBV7-2
CASSFKTSGRAENEQFF
>TRBJ2-1|NA|TRBV10-3
CAIRGHRDSYNEQFF
>TRBJ2-7|NA|TRBV7-2
CASSLRGLSSYEQYF
>TRBJ2-5|NA|TRBV19
CASSSRFQETQYF
>TRBJ1-1|NA|TRBV27
CASSSLGIGTEAFF
>TRBJ1-5|TRBD1|TRBV29-1
CSVVPGGVDQPQHF
>TRBJ2-1|TRBD1|TRBV24-1
CATSDIGQGVSEQFF
>TRBJ1-4|TRBD1|TRBV5-1
CASSPQGAGEKLFF
>TRBJ1-1|NA|TRBV28
CASSFSGTEAFF
>TRBJ2-1|TRBD2|TRBV7-9
CASSQPGGNEQFF
>TRBJ2-2|TRBD1|TRBV7-6
CASIRQGSTGELFF
>TRBJ2-7|NA|TRBV28
CASSSQPPTHGEQYF
>TRBJ2-6|NA|TRBV15
CATSRETGGANVLTF
>TRBJ2-7|NA|TRBV28
CASSTYRVLDEQYF
>TRBJ2-7|TRBD1|TRBV6-1
CASSPRRTGETEQYF
>TRBJ1-1|NA|TRBV10-3
CAISEYRMGNTEAFF
>TRBJ2-1|TRBD2|TRBV14
CASSPSGRDYNEQFF
>TRBJ2-7|TRBD2|TRBV7-3
CASSQFGGGYEQYF
>TRBJ1-1|NA|TRBV7-2
CASSLDSRNTEAFF
>TRBJ2-7|TRBD2|TRBV29-1
CSVVAGSSYEQYF
>TRBJ1-2|NA|TRBV28
CASSSARQAYYGYTF
>TRBJ2-1|NA|TRBV7-6
CASSVQGPYNEQFF
>TRBJ1-2|NA|TRBV28
CASSAVSGRYGYTF
>TRBJ2-3|NA|TRBV7-9
CASSSGARPSTDTQYF
>TRBJ2-7|NA|TRBV7-2
CASSSTGYEQYF
>TRBJ1-1|TRBD1|TRBV28
CASRVTGATEAFF
>TRBJ2-7|TRBD1|TRBV7-2
CASSQGTGGNF
>TRBJ2-1|NA|TRBV20-1
CSARAAGGSFNEQFF
>TRBJ1-3|NA|TRBV28
CASMGRNSGNTIYF
>TRBJ1-1|NA|TRBV11-3
CASTLRKGRNTEAFF
>TRBJ2-3|NA|TRBV29-1
CSVGRGTTTDTQYF
>TRBJ1-1|NA|TRBV7-9
CASSLDLARAGTEAFF
>TRBJ2-3|NA|TRBV6-4
CASSEGYSTDTQYF
>TRBJ1-2|NA|TRBV27
CASSPGGQQGGYTF
>TRBJ1-2|NA|TRBV7-2
CASTLGGGYGYTF
>TRBJ2-1|TRBD2|TRBV14
CASSRRVGGAGEQFF
>TRBJ2-1|TRBD2|TRBV6-2/TRBV6-3
CASSQRLAEQFF
>TRBJ2-6|NA|TRBV7-9
CASSLETPSFGANVLTF
>TRBJ2-5|NA|TRBV7-2
CASSTRHPREETQYF
>TRBJ2-1|TRBD2|TRBV27
CASVREGDNEQFF
>TRBJ2-7|TRBD2|TRBV3-1
CASSQGGLASYEQYF
>TRBJ1-1|NA|TRBV7-2
CASSLLIGTEAFF